Listed here are 29 T cell receptor beta chains from one sample, sequenced in a study of cytomegalovirus exposure and HLA in healthy donors listed by TCRdb under 2017. The library was obtained by the immunoSEQ multiplex PCR assay. In its TCRdb copy, this immuneACCESS table keeps in-frame sequences only and misses some clones. Where compared with another copy, unresolved V genes explain less than half of these, and the others have no known cause. The sample table lists about 180,000 clones, 85% of them with a count of one. About 16% of the sample comes from the top ten. The specimen was PBMCs. Receptors originate from a man younger than 35 in good health and CMV-seropositive.

The V gene is TRBV11-3, the J gene TRBJ2-7, with 11 bases that match TRBD2. With V trimmed by 5 bases and J by 3 bases, 6 bases remained unmatched. The CDR3 has 15 amino acids. Germline V gene data show CDR1 as SGHNT and CDR2 as YENEEA. This CDR3 reads CASSPPGTSGYEQYF. CDR3 nucleotides: TGTGCCAGCAGCCCCCCCGGGACTAGCGGCTACGAGCAGTACTTC.

The chain has TRBV28 and TRBJ1-2, with 10 bases that match TRBD1. J gave up 3 bases and V 5 bases, and 6 bases lay outside the gene matches. The CDR3 extends over 15 amino acids. The V gene's germline CDR1 is MDHEN and CDR2 SYDVKM. CDR3 sequence (DNA): TGTGCCAGCAGTCCCGCCGGGACAGGGGACTATGGCTACACCTTC. It encodes CASSPAGTGDYGYTF.

This rearrangement joins TRBV30 to TRBJ1-1; D unclear. The CDR3 is made up of 13 amino acids. V lost 5 bases to trimming and J lost 3 bases, with 13 bases between them. Germline values: CDR1 GTSNPN, CDR2 SVGIG (reference sequence). CDR3 in amino acids: CAWDKQRDTEAFF. DNA of the CDR3: TGTGCCTGGGATAAACAGCGGGACACTGAAGCTTTCTTT.

V usage is TRBV6-1 and J usage is TRBJ1-4; TRBD1 might be the D (5 bases). Trimming took off 4 bases at V and 8 bases at J, with 20 bases between the two ends. The CDR3 has 16 amino acids. The germline gives CDR1 MNHNS, CDR2 SASEGT. In DNA form, the CDR3 reads TGTGCCAGCAGTGGACCCATGTTCCGACAGCGAGAAAAACTGTTTTTT. Its protein is CASSGPMFRQREKLFF.

The rearrangement joins TRBV15 to TRBJ2-7; D is possibly TRBD1 (6 bases). The length of the CDR3 is 14 residues. Trimming cost V 9 bases and J 3 bases, with 18 bases left between them. CDR1 LNHNV and CDR2 YYDKDF come from the germline V gene (reference sequence). CDR3 loop: CATGMGAGVYEQYF. For the CDR3, the DNA is TGTGCCACTGGGATGGGGGCTGGAGTCTACGAGCAGTACTTC.

This chain links TRBV29-1 with TRBJ2-4, with D possibly being TRBD2 (6 bases). The germline V gene has CDR1 SQVTM and CDR2 ANQGSEA. This CDR3 has 13 amino acids. The V gene lost 4 bases and the J gene lost 1 base, with 8 bases spanning the gap. This chain's CDR3 is CSVAGEAKNIQYF. The CDR3 region has the DNA TGCAGCGTTGCGGGGGAGGCCAAAAACATTCAGTACTTC.

The genes are TRBV6-1 and TRBJ2-7, with D perhaps matching TRBD2 (6 bases). The CDR3 sequence is 16 residues long. V was shortened by 1 base and J by 0 bases, with 13 bases between the two germline ends. Germline V gene sequence: CDR1 MNHNS, CDR2 SASEGT. The CDR3: CASSEGGGPSSYEQYF. The CDR3 nucleotides read TGTGCCAGCAGTGAAGGTGGAGGGCCGAGCTCCTACGAGCAGTACTTC.

The chain joins TRBV6-1 to TRBJ1-2, with D maybe TRBD1 (5 bases). The germline V gene encodes CDR1 MNHNS and CDR2 SASEGT. The CDR3 has 13 residues. V was shortened by 3 bases and J by 8 bases, with 13 bases between the two germline ends. This chain's CDR3 is CASSELGGGGYTF. The CDR3, as DNA: TGTGCCAGCAGTGAGTTGGGGGGTGGCGGCTACACCTTC.

With regard to this clone: A junction end diverges from the germline sequence, so it may reflect a read error. V gene TRBV6-1 combines with J gene TRBJ2-4, with D perhaps TRBD2 (6 bases). Per the germline V gene, CDR1 is MNHNS and CDR2 is SASEGT. The CDR3 runs 15 residues. For the CDR3, the DNA is TGTGCCAGCAGTGAAGCGCCAGACAGAAGGCCGGAGGGGTCCTTC. It is translated as CASSEAPDRRPEGSF.

The chain employs TRBV28 and TRBJ1-1; 7 bases agree with TRBD1. Germline V gene sequence: CDR1 MDHEN, CDR2 SYDVKM. Trimming removed 6 bases from V and 0 bases from J; junction bases left unmatched: 7. The CDR3 is 15 residues long. The CDR3 spells CASSRPGQLNTEAFF. The CDR3 nucleotides read TGTGCCAGCAGCCGACCGGGACAGCTGAACACTGAAGCTTTCTTT.

This sequence joins TRBV5-6 and TRBJ1-6; the D gene is possibly TRBD1 (5 bases). CDR1 and CDR2 from the germline V gene are SGHDT and YYEEEE. The V gene lost 0 bases and the J gene lost 8 bases, with 12 bases spanning the gap. The CDR3 loop spans 15 amino acids. Here the CDR3 reads CASSLGAGKDSPLHF. The CDR3 coding sequence is TGTGCCAGCAGCTTGGGGGCAGGGAAGGATTCACCCCTCCACTTT.

This chain uses TRBV5-1 with TRBJ2-1, with 11 bases aligning to TRBD2. In germline, CDR1 is SGHRS, CDR2 YFSETQ. Trimming cost V 4 bases and J 6 bases; bases outside gene matches: 6. This CDR3 region has 15 residues. Written as DNA, the CDR3 is TGCGCCAGCAGCGTCGGTAGCGGGAGGGCCAATGAGCAGTTCTTC. Its protein product is CASSVGSGRANEQFF.

The chain employs TRBV30 and TRBJ1-5; TRBD1 aligns across 9 bases. Per germline, CDR1 GTSNPN and CDR2 SVGIG (reference sequence). There are 15 residues in the CDR3. V was pared by 3 bases and J by 6 bases, with 9 bases of the junction left unmatched. The CDR3 sequence is CAWRQQGALGQPQHF. In DNA, the CDR3 is TGTGCCTGGAGGCAACAGGGGGCGCTGGGTCAGCCCCAGCATTTT.

The rearrangement joins TRBV5-6 to TRBJ2-1; 8 bases are a match to TRBD2. The CDR3 spans 15 residues. With 3 bases clipped from V and 8 bases from J, the junction kept 10 bases outside the gene matches. The germline CDR1 and CDR2 sequences are SGHDT and YYEEEE. CDR3 loop: CASSSISGKKDEQFF. CDR3 coding DNA: TGTGCCAGCAGCTCCATTAGCGGGAAAAAGGATGAGCAGTTCTTC.

This rearrangement joins TRBV9 to TRBJ1-2, with D tentatively TRBD1 (5 bases). Trimming stripped 2 bases from V and 0 bases from J, with 20 bases between. Germline-derived CDR1 and CDR2 are SGDLS and YYNGEE. The CDR3 is 18 residues long. The chain's CDR3 is CASSVGRGGMRSNYGYTF. CDR3 coding DNA: TGTGCCAGCAGCGTGGGACGTGGCGGGATGCGGTCTAACTATGGCTACACCTTC.

V and J are TRBV5-1 and TRBJ2-3; 8 bases agree with TRBD2. The germline V gene has CDR1 SGHRS and CDR2 YFSETQ. Trimming took 0 bases from V and 8 from J; bases not matched to a gene: 8. The CDR3 is 15 amino acids. The CDR3 spells CASSLVPGGSGTQYF. DNA for the CDR3: TGCGCCAGCAGCTTGGTTCCGGGAGGGTCCGGTACGCAGTATTTT.

The rearrangement uses TRBV6-5 and TRBJ1-2, with D possibly being TRBD1 (6 bases). The V and J ends lost 6 bases and 3 bases respectively, with 11 bases between them. The CDR3 is 13 residues long. CDR1 and CDR2 from the germline V gene are MNHEY and SVGAGI. The CDR3 protein is CASRKDSYYGYTF. In nucleotides, the CDR3 is TGTGCCAGCAGGAAGGACAGCTACTATGGCTACACCTTC.

This chain connects TRBV19 to TRBJ1-5, with a possible D match to TRBD1 (5 bases). Trimming took off 1 base at V and 2 bases at J, with 9 bases between the two ends. The germline CDR1 and CDR2 sequences are LNHDA and SQIVND (reference sequence). CDR3 length: 15 residues. CDR3 DNA sequence: TGTGCCAGTAGTATAGGGGGGGTGGGCAATCAGCCCCAGCATTTT. Translated, it gives CASSIGGVGNQPQHF.

The chain uses TRBV5-1 and TRBJ1-5, with 7 bases matching TRBD1. After removal of 0 bases from V and 1 base from J, the junction contained 7 bases not matched to a gene. CDR3 size: 17 residues. Germline V gene lookup returns CDR1 SGHRS and CDR2 YFSETQ. The CDR3 bases are TGCGCCAGCAGCTTGGACGACAGGGTGGTAAGCAATCAGCCCCAGCATTTT. Amino acids: CASSLDDRVVSNQPQHF.

The chain carries TRBV5-1 and TRBJ2-7; D may be TRBD2 (6 bases). V lost 0 bases and J 5 bases, leaving 15 bases between the germline ends. The length of the CDR3 is 15 residues. CDR1 SGHRS and CDR2 YFSETQ come from the germline V gene. DNA of the CDR3: TGCGCCAGCAGCTTGGAGGGACTTCGCAAGGACGAGCAGTACTTC. Its translation: CASSLEGLRKDEQYF. The variable domain in full, with the rest retrieved from reference TRBV5-1 and TRBJ2-7, is KAGVTQTPRYLIKTRGQQVTLSCSPISGHRSVSWYQQTPGQGLQFLFEYFSETQRNKGNFPGRFSGRQFSNSRSEMNVSTLELGDSALYLCASSLEGLRKDEQYFGPGTRLTVT.

V is TRBV9 and J is TRBJ2-2; a weak D match, TRBD1 (5 bases). Germline V gene data show CDR1 as SGDLS and CDR2 as YYNGEE. This CDR3 is built from 14 residues. Trimming shortened V by 0 bases and J by 6 bases, and 9 bases separated the two germline ends. The CDR3 region has the DNA TGTGCCAGCAGCGTAGGACAGAGTCCCGGGGAGCTGTTTTTT. Translated: CASSVGQSPGELFF.

The chain recombines TRBV5-1 with TRBJ2-7, with D perhaps TRBD2 (6 bases). Trimming shortened V by 3 bases and J by 4 bases, and 14 bases separated the two germline ends. Germline values: CDR1 SGHRS, CDR2 YFSETQ. This CDR3 is built from 14 residues. The CDR3 sequence is CASSSSGSEYEQYF. CDR3 DNA sequence: TGCGCCAGCAGCTCTTCCGGGAGCGAATACGAGCAGTACTTC.

The V and J genes are TRBV29-1 and TRBJ2-7; TRBD1 matches 9 bases. The V segment lost 4 bases and the J segment 3 bases; nucleotides outside the gene matches: 4. The germline CDR1 and CDR2 sequences are SQVTM and ANQGSEA. This CDR3 spans 13 amino acids. CDR3: CSVGTGAVYEQYF. The CDR3 DNA reads as TGCAGCGTTGGGACAGGGGCCGTCTACGAGCAGTACTTC.

The V call is TRBV4-1, the J call TRBJ2-3; D is perhaps TRBD2 (6 bases). The ends were cut back, 3 bases at V and 6 bases at J, with 16 bases in the middle. Germline-derived CDR1 and CDR2 are MGHRA and YSYEKL. The CDR3 contains 15 residues. The CDR3, as DNA: TGCGCCAGCAGCCATCTGGGCGGTCGGGGGGATACGCAGTATTTT. Translating gives CASSHLGGRGDTQYF.

The chain has TRBV9 and TRBJ1-1; TRBD1 matches at 9 bases. Trimming cost V 3 bases and J 0 bases; bases outside gene matches: 6. This CDR3 spans 16 amino acids. CDR1 is SGDLS, CDR2 YYNGEE, per germline. CDR3 in DNA: TGTGCCAGCAGCGCACAGGGGGCCCTGATGAACACTGAAGCTTTCTTT. This encodes CASSAQGALMNTEAFF.

This chain's CDR3 is CAWSVRGIYYEQYF. In DNA, the CDR3 is TGTGCCTGGAGTGTAAGGGGGATCTACTACGAGCAGTACTTC. The chain employs TRBV30 and TRBJ2-7; D is perhaps TRBD1 (6 bases). Germline V gene sequence: CDR1 GTSNPN, CDR2 SVGIG (reference sequence). With 0 bases removed from V and 3 bases from J, the gap between germline ends came to 12 bases. CDR3 length: 14 residues.

The V call is TRBV6-5, the J call TRBJ1-2; D remains unclear. This CDR3 contains 13 residues. CDR1 and CDR2 (germline): MNHEY, SVGAGI. With 6 bases removed from V and 4 bases from J, the gap between germline ends came to 12 bases. CDR3 coding DNA: TGTGCCAGCAGGGTTGGCTCCCGCTATGGCTACACCTTC. Its protein product is CASRVGSRYGYTF.

The chain combines TRBV4-1 with TRBJ1-2; D unresolved. There are 16 residues in the CDR3. Germline V gives CDR1 MGHRA, CDR2 YSYEKL. The V and J ends lost 0 bases and 6 bases respectively, with 17 bases between them. CDR3 region: CASSQEEGFGVDGYTF. CDR3 nucleotide sequence: TGCGCCAGCAGCCAAGAAGAGGGATTCGGCGTAGATGGCTACACCTTC.

J is TRBJ2-5 and V is TRBV4-1; D is possibly TRBD1 (5 bases). V was trimmed by 0 bases and J by 5 bases, leaving 7 bases between them. CDR1 is MGHRA and CDR2 is YSYEKL in the germline V gene. The CDR3 runs to 13 residues. CDR3 loop: CASSQEGLETQYF. The CDR3 DNA follows: TGCGCCAGCAGCCAAGAGGGGCTGGAGACCCAGTACTTC.